These T cell receptor beta chains were read from a single sample in a study of radiation and T cells in renal cell carcinoma. Generated by immunoSEQ multiplex PCR, the TCRdb table keeps only in-frame clones and is missing some. The table lists just under 150,000 clones, 65% to 90% of them singletons. The specimen was blood, collected from a patient whose treatment included radiotherapy and nephrectomy. The receptors originated from a woman between 45 and 60 years old with renal cell carcinoma. Both conserved end residues are trimmed from each CDR3. Each record gives: V gene, D gene, J gene, CDR3 protein. A D gene is named only where the DNA matches it firmly.

V: TRBV30
D: NA
J: TRBJ2-7
CDR3: AWSGVRIHPYEQY

V: TRBV5-1
D: TRBD2
J: TRBJ2-3
CDR3: ASRRTSGSPITDTQY

V: TRBV6-1
D: TRBD2
J: TRBJ2-2
CDR3: ASRPTSGYTGELF

V: TRBV9
D: NA
J: TRBJ2-7
CDR3: ASSVGGSGTTYEQY

V: TRBV4-3
D: NA
J: TRBJ1-2
CDR3: ASSQGAAANYGYT

V: TRBV5-1
D: NA
J: TRBJ2-2
CDR3: ASSLEGRGELF

V: TRBV5-1
D: NA
J: TRBJ1-3
CDR3: ASSLAGAGRGNTIY

V: TRBV18
D: TRBD2
J: TRBJ2-5
CDR3: ASSRTSGSEETQY

V: TRBV6-6
D: TRBD1
J: TRBJ2-1
CDR3: ASRGTGGFNEQF

V: TRBV7-2
D: NA
J: TRBJ2-7
CDR3: ASSLNFGETPA

V: TRBV6-1
D: NA
J: TRBJ1-5
CDR3: ASSEGRDSLGGNQPQH

V: TRBV7-6
D: TRBD2
J: TRBJ2-7
CDR3: ASSMTSGLYEQY

V: TRBV14
D: NA
J: TRBJ2-6
CDR3: ASSRTFGANVLT

V: TRBV18
D: TRBD1
J: TRBJ2-7
CDR3: ASSRTGGAEQY

V: TRBV7-9
D: TRBD1
J: TRBJ1-5
CDR3: ASSTDRRYSNQPQH

V: TRBV6-5
D: TRBD2
J: TRBJ2-7
CDR3: ASSFGRGSYEQY

V: TRBV29-1
D: TRBD1
J: TRBJ2-3
CDR3: SARTGFGTDTQY

V: TRBV27
D: NA
J: TRBJ2-7
CDR3: ASSLTRTSGVGEQY

V: TRBV5-1
D: TRBD2
J: TRBJ2-1
CDR3: ASSQGLANYNEQF

V: TRBV6-4
D: TRBD1
J: TRBJ1-1
CDR3: ASSDQGAAEAF

V: TRBV10-3
D: NA
J: TRBJ2-7
CDR3: AISESGTSSYEQY

V: TRBV7-9
D: TRBD1
J: TRBJ2-7
CDR3: ASGGTGAYEQY

V: TRBV7-9
D: NA
J: TRBJ1-1
CDR3: ASSLAHIPF

V: TRBV27
D: TRBD1
J: TRBJ2-1
CDR3: ASSPDRVGNEQF

V: TRBV20-1
D: NA
J: TRBJ1-2
CDR3: SGSDTYGYT

V: TRBV5-1
D: TRBD1
J: TRBJ2-3
CDR3: ASSPGTASTDTQY

V: TRBV7-9
D: NA
J: TRBJ1-1
CDR3: ASSLAAGSRTEAF

V: TRBV4-1
D: NA
J: TRBJ1-2
CDR3: ASSLRDNYGYT

V: TRBV6-5
D: TRBD1
J: TRBJ2-1
CDR3: ASSYSRTGNNEQF

V: TRBV7-9
D: NA
J: TRBJ2-5
CDR3: ASSTGIRETQY

V: TRBV9
D: TRBD1
J: TRBJ1-2
CDR3: ASSDDRGRYGYT

V: TRBV7-2
D: TRBD1
J: TRBJ1-1
CDR3: ASSRLSGDRKAEAF

V: TRBV5-1
D: NA
J: TRBJ1-1
CDR3: ASSSEIGTSQAF

V: TRBV20-1
D: NA
J: TRBJ2-5
CDR3: SARVETQY

V: TRBV25-1
D: NA
J: TRBJ1-4
CDR3: ASSETGSINEKLF

V: TRBV7-3
D: NA
J: TRBJ2-3
CDR3: ASSRGAPGTDTQY

V: TRBV9
D: NA
J: TRBJ2-2
CDR3: ASSVGQSTGELF

V: TRBV9
D: NA
J: TRBJ2-5
CDR3: ASSVGGPETQY

V: TRBV7-9
D: NA
J: TRBJ2-7
CDR3: ASSGGRDPTYEQY

V: TRBV6-1
D: NA
J: TRBJ1-2
CDR3: ASRAAGGYGYT

V: TRBV30
D: TRBD1
J: NA
CDR3: AWSFTGAEQY

V: TRBV6-1
D: NA
J: TRBJ2-7
CDR3: ASTSQSAGIGEQY

V: TRBV18
D: NA
J: TRBJ2-3
CDR3: ASSPGSSTDTQY

V: TRBV4-3
D: TRBD2
J: TRBJ2-3
CDR3: ASSPEGTRSGGTQY

V: TRBV9
D: TRBD2
J: TRBJ2-1
CDR3: ASSVEAGEYNEQF